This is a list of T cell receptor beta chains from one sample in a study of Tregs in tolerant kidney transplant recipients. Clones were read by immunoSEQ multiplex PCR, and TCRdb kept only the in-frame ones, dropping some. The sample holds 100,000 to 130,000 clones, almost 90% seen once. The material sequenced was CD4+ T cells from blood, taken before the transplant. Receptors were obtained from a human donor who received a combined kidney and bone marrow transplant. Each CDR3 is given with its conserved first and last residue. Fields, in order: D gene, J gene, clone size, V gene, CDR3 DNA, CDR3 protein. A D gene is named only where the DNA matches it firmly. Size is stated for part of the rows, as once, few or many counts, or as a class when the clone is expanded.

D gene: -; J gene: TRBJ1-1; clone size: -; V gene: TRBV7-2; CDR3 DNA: TGTGCCAGCAGCGAGCAGGGGAACACTGAAGCTTTCTTT; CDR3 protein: CASSEQGNTEAFF
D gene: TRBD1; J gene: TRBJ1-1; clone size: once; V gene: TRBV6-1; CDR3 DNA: TGTGCCAGCAGGGACAGGGGACGGAACACTGAAGCTTTCTTT; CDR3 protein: CASRDRGRNTEAFF
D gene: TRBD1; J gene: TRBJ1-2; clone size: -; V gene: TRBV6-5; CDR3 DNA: TGTGCCAGCAGTTCACCACGAAGACAGGGCCACTATGGCTACACCTTC; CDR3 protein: CASSSPRRQGHYGYTF
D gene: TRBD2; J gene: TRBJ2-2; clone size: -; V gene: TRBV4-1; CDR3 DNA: TGCGCCAGCAGCCAAGACCCAAGACTAGCGGGGAACACCGGGGAGCTGTTTTTT; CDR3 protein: CASSQDPRLAGNTGELFF
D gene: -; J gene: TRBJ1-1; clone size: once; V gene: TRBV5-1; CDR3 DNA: TGCGCCAGCAGCTCGACAGCGAACACTGAAGCTTTCTTT; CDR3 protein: CASSSTANTEAFF
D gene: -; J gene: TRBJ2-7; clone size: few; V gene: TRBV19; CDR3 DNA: TGTGCCAGTACCATAGCTGGAATTGGGGAGCAGTACTTC; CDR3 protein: CASTIAGIGEQYF
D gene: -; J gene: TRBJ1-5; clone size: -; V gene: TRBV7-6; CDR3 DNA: TGTGCCAGCAGCTTAAGTTATGGCCCAGCAGGGATGCGGAATCAGCCCCAGCATTTT; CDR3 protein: CASSLSYGPAGMRNQPQHF
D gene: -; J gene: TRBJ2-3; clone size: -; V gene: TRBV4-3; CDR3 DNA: TGCGCCAGCAGCCAAGAGCTTGGAGGGAGAGGCGCAGATACGCAGTATTTT; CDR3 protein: CASSQELGGRGADTQYF
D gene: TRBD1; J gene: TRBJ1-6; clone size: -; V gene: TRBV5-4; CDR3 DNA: TGTGCCAGCAGCTGGACAGGGGATAATTCACCCCTCCACTTT; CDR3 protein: CASSWTGDNSPLHF
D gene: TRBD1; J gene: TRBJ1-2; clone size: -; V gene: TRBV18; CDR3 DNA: TGTGCCAGCTCACCGGGACAGGGCTTTGGCTACACCTTC; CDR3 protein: CASSPGQGFGYTF
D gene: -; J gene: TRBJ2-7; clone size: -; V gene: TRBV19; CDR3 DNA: TGTGCCAGTCGTGGACAGTTCTACGAGCAGTACTTC; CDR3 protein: CASRGQFYEQYF
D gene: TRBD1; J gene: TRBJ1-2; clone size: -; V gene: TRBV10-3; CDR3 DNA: TGTGCCATCAGGCAGGGGGCACTCTATGGCTACACCTTC; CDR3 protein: CAIRQGALYGYTF
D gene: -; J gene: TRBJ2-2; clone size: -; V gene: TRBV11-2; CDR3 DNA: TGTGCCAGCAGCCCGGGCAGGGGGAACACCGGGGAGCTGTTTTTT; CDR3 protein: CASSPGRGNTGELFF
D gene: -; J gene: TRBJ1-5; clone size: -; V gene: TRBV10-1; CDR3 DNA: TGCGCCAGCAGGGATGTAAGAGAGGGCGGCAATCAGCCCCAGCATTTT; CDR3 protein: CASRDVREGGNQPQHF
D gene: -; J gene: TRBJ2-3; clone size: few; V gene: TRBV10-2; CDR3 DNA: TGCGCCAGCAGTGGGACTCTTCCTAGCACAGATACGCAGTATTTT; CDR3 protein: CASSGTLPSTDTQYF
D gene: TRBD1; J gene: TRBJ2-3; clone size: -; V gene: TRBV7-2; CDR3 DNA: TGTGCCAGCAGACCGGCAGGGGGTCGCCCAGGCACAGATACGCAGTATTTT; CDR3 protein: CASRPAGGRPGTDTQYF
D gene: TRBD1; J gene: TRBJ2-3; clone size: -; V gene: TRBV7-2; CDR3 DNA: TGTGCCAGCAGCTCTAGGGGGCTCGGCACAGATACGCAGTATTTT; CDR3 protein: CASSSRGLGTDTQYF
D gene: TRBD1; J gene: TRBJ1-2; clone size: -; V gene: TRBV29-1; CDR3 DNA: TGCAGCGTTAGGGTCCAGGGGGACTATGGCTACACCTTC; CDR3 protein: CSVRVQGDYGYTF
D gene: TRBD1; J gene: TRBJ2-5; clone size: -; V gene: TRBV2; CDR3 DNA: TGTGCCAGCAGAGAGACAGGGAAGGGGAGAGAGACCCAGTACTTC; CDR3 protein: CASRETGKGRETQYF
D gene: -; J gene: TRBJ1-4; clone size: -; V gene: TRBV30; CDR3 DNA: TGTGCCATCACTGCGGGGGATGAAAAACTGTTTTTT; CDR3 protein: CAITAGDEKLFF
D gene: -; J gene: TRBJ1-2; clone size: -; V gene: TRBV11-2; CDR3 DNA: TGTGCCAGCAGCTTCGGAAAGCAGGGTTCGGGCTACACCTTC; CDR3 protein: CASSFGKQGSGYTF
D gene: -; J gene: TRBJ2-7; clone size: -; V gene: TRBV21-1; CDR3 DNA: TGTGCCAGCAGCCCAAGGCCGGGGACTAGCGAGTACTACGAGCAGTACTTC; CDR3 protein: CASSPRPGTSEYYEQYF
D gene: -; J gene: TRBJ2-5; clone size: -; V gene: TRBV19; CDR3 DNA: TGTGCCAGTAGTATTGCCAGGGGCGGTCAAGAGACCCAGTACTTC; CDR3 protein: CASSIARGGQETQYF
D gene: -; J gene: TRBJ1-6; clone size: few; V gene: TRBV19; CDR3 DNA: TGTGCCAGTAGTATTGGGGGGGCACCCCTCCACTTT; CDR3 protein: CASSIGGAPLHF
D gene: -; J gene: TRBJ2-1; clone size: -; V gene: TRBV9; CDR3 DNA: TGTGCCAGCAGCGTAGCTACAGGGTACAATGAGCAGTTCTTC; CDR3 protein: CASSVATGYNEQFF